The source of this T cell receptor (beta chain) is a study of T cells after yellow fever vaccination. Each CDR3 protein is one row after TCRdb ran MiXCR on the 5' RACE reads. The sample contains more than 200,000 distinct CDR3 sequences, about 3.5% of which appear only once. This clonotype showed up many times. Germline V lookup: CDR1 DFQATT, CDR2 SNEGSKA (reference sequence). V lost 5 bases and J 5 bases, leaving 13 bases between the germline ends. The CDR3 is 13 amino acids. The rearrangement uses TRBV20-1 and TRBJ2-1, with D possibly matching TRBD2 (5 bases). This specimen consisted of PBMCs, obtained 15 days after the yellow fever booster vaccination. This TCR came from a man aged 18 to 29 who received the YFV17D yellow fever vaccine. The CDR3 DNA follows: TGCAGTGCTTTAGAGGGTCGTAACAATGAGCAGTTCTTC. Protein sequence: CSALEGRNNEQFF.